The 20 T cell receptor beta chains below all came from one sample that was sequenced in a study of cytomegalovirus exposure and HLA in healthy donors. PCR primers comprised 60 Vbeta and 13 Jbeta primers. Libraries were prepared by immunoSEQ multiplex PCR; TCRdb keeps only in-frame clonotypes and omits some of them. The sample spans approximately 150,000 clones; the ten largest clones claim 0.8% to 1%. The sample comprised PBMCs. All receptors derive from a male donor in good health and CMV-seronegative.

The chain uses TRBV19 and TRBJ1-2, with 7 nucleotides matching TRBD1. Germline CDR1 reads LNHDA; CDR2 reads SQIVND (reference sequence). The CDR3 spans 13 residues. The V and J ends lost 4 bases and 6 bases, in that order; junction bases with no gene match: 5. CDR3 bases: TGTGCCAGTAGTAACCGACAGGGCAATGGCTACACCTTC. Encoded protein: CASSNRQGNGYTF.

This chain joins TRBV9 and TRBJ2-1, with D hard to call. V was trimmed by 7 bases and J by 5 bases, leaving 7 bases between them. The CDR3 length is 11 residues. In germline, CDR1 is SGDLS, CDR2 YYNGEE. Here the CDR3 reads CASSLDNEQFF. Here the CDR3 DNA reads TGTGCCAGCTCCCTTGACAATGAGCAGTTCTTC.

For this clone: Other nucleotide sequences in the sample specify the same CDR3. This chain connects TRBV6-5 to TRBJ1-1, with TRBD1 as a possible D gene (5 bases). Trimming left V 5 bases short and J 4 bases short, with 17 bases between. CDR1 and CDR2 from the germline V gene are MNHEY and SVGAGI. This CDR3 is 15 amino acids long. CDR3 sequence reads: CASSLPSGGGTEAFF. The CDR3 region has the DNA TGTGCCAGCAGTCTTCCGTCGGGGGGGGGCACTGAAGCTTTCTTT.

The chain is built from TRBV6-5 and TRBJ1-2; D possibly corresponds to TRBD1 (6 bases). Germline values: CDR1 MNHEY, CDR2 SVGAGI. The CDR3 spans 13 residues. Trimming stripped 5 bases from V and 4 bases from J, with 11 bases between. The CDR3 region has the DNA TGTGCCAGCAGTCGACAGGTTTTCTATGGCTACACCTTC. Amino acid sequence: CASSRQVFYGYTF.

The chain has TRBV10-1 and TRBJ2-7, with 10 bases lining up with TRBD2. The V and J ends lost 1 base and 7 bases, in that order; junction bases with no gene match: 16. CDR1 is WNHNN and CDR2 is SYGVQD in the germline V gene (reference sequence). The CDR3 length is 18 residues. CDR3 DNA: TGCGCCAGCAGTGAGTTGAGGGAGGTAGCGGGAGGTACTGGGGAGCAGTACTTC. The encoded protein is CASSELREVAGGTGEQYF.

This chain joins TRBV7-2 and TRBJ1-4, with unresolved D. From germline, CDR1 is SGHTA and CDR2 FQGNSA. V was cut by 1 base and J by 7 bases, with 4 bases left in between. The CDR3 is 12 residues long. The DNA of the CDR3 is TGTGCCAGCAGCTTAGTAGCTGAAAAACTGTTTTTT. Its translation is CASSLVAEKLFF.

This sequence joins TRBV9 and TRBJ2-1; D is perhaps TRBD2 (6 bases). The CDR3 consists of 13 residues. Germline CDR1 SGDLS, CDR2 YYNGEE. With 1 base removed from V and 9 bases from J, the gap between germline ends came to 11 bases. The CDR3 DNA follows: TGTGCCAGCAGCGTAACGGGAGCGGTTGAGCAGTTCTTC. Translation gives CASSVTGAVEQFF.

The rearrangement uses TRBV7-9 and TRBJ2-5; 7 bases agree with TRBD2. Unmatched junction bases numbered 13, after V lost 5 bases and J lost 1 base. Germline V lookup: CDR1 SEHNR, CDR2 FQNEAQ (reference sequence). This CDR3 contains 17 residues. The CDR3 coding sequence is TGTGCCAGCAGCCCCACGTTTGGGACTATCCGCCAAGAGACCCAGTACTTC. It specifies CASSPTFGTIRQETQYF.

The V gene is TRBV19, the J gene TRBJ2-3; 11 bases fit TRBD2. The CDR3 runs 15 residues. Losses at the gene ends were 8 bases for V and 5 bases for J; bases not matched to a gene: 9. Germline V gene sequence: CDR1 LNHDA, CDR2 SQIVND (reference sequence). The CDR3 protein is CASSASGGRGDTQYF. The CDR3 nucleotides read TGTGCCAGTTCCGCTAGCGGGGGGCGCGGAGATACGCAGTATTTT.

The rearrangement uses TRBV7-2 and TRBJ2-7, with 9 bases fitting TRBD1. There are 16 residues in the CDR3. Germline assignment: CDR1 SGHTA and CDR2 FQGNSA. The ends lost 1 base at V and 1 base at J; junction bases unmatched: 5. This CDR3 is CASSLVPGTGSYEQYF. DNA for the CDR3: TGTGCCAGCAGCTTAGTCCCCGGGACAGGGTCCTACGAGCAGTACTTC.

In nucleotides, the CDR3 is TGCGCCAGCAGCTTAGACAGCAGCAATCAGCCCCAGCATTTT. This encodes CASSLDSSNQPQHF. This chain joins TRBV5-1 and TRBJ1-5, with D tentatively TRBD1 (5 bases). This CDR3 is 14 amino acids long. With 2 bases removed from V and 1 base from J, the gap between germline ends came to 7 bases. Germline V gene data show CDR1 as SGHRS and CDR2 as YFSETQ.

This chain joins TRBV25-1 and TRBJ1-2; 10 bases map to TRBD1. The V segment lost 1 base and the J segment 6 bases; nucleotides outside the gene matches: 5. The germline CDR1 and CDR2 sequences are MGHDK and SYGVNS. The CDR3 contains 15 residues. The CDR3 reads CASSEFGTGADGYTF. CDR3 sequence (DNA): TGTGCCAGCAGTGAATTCGGGACAGGGGCTGATGGCTACACCTTC.

Here the CDR3 reads CASIVQGGNTIYF. Written as DNA, the CDR3 is TGTGCCAGTATCGTCCAGGGTGGAAACACCATATATTTT. The rearrangement links TRBV19 to TRBJ1-3, with D maybe TRBD1 (5 bases). V was pared by 7 bases and J by 3 bases, with 10 bases between. The CDR3 is made up of 13 amino acids. Germline CDR1 and CDR2: LNHDA and SQIVND (reference sequence).

The chain carries TRBV19 and TRBJ1-5; TRBD1 aligns across 9 bases. CDR1 and CDR2 (germline): LNHDA, SQIVND (reference sequence). The CDR3 has 14 residues. Trimming cost V 5 bases and J 8 bases; bases outside gene matches: 7. The CDR3 nucleotides are TGTGCCAGTAGTGTTACCGGACAGGGGAAGCCCCAGCATTTT. Translation gives CASSVTGQGKPQHF.

The rearrangement joins TRBV7-9 to TRBJ2-3; D is possibly TRBD2 (6 bases). The germline V gene has CDR1 SEHNR and CDR2 FQNEAQ (reference sequence). The V end lost 4 bases, the J end lost 1 base, and 18 bases lay between the germline ends. This CDR3 spans 17 amino acids. CDR3 bases: TGTGCCAGCAGCTCCCGGGACTCACGTGAGGGCACAGATACGCAGTATTTT. Encoded protein: CASSSRDSREGTDTQYF.

The rearrangement links TRBV9 to TRBJ2-7; the D gene is possibly TRBD2 (5 bases). The germline gives CDR1 SGDLS, CDR2 YYNGEE. V lost 4 bases and J lost 5, with 13 bases in between. This CDR3 is built from 13 residues. The CDR3 spells CASSSHEGNEQYF. CDR3 nucleotides: TGTGCCAGCAGCTCCCATGAGGGTAACGAGCAGTACTTC.

The chain uses TRBV18 and TRBJ2-3; 9 bases are shared with TRBD1. The V segment lost 3 bases and the J segment 4 bases; nucleotides outside the gene matches: 2. CDR1 is KGHSH and CDR2 is LQKENI in the germline V gene. The CDR3 has 14 residues. DNA of the CDR3: TGTGCCAGCTCACCGGGACAGGGCTCAGATACGCAGTATTTT. As protein: CASSPGQGSDTQYF.

V gene TRBV18 combines with J gene TRBJ1-1; 8 bases are a match to TRBD1. This CDR3 is built from 15 residues. The ends lost 4 bases at V and 5 bases at J; junction bases unmatched: 9. Germline CDR1 is KGHSH and CDR2 is LQKENI. The CDR3 loop is CASSLGQGGTTEAFF. CDR3 nucleotides: TGTGCCAGCTCACTCGGACAGGGCGGTACGACTGAAGCTTTCTTT.

The chain has TRBV6-5 and TRBJ2-7, with D maybe TRBD1 (5 bases). Trimming cost V 3 bases and J 5 bases, with 11 bases left between them. There are 13 residues in the CDR3. Germline assignment: CDR1 MNHEY and CDR2 SVGAGI. CDR3 nucleotides: TGTGCCAGCAGTTATGCAGGGATCCACGAGCAGTACTTC. Amino acids: CASSYAGIHEQYF.

The chain uses TRBV13 and TRBJ2-7, with 10 bases fitting TRBD2. V was clipped by 5 bases and J by 2 bases; unmatched bases: 3. The CDR3 is 14 amino acids. CDR1 and CDR2 (germline): PRHDT, FYEKMQ (reference sequence). The CDR3: CASSPGTSAYEQYF. In nucleotides, the CDR3 is TGTGCCAGCAGCCCCGGGACTAGCGCCTACGAGCAGTACTTC.